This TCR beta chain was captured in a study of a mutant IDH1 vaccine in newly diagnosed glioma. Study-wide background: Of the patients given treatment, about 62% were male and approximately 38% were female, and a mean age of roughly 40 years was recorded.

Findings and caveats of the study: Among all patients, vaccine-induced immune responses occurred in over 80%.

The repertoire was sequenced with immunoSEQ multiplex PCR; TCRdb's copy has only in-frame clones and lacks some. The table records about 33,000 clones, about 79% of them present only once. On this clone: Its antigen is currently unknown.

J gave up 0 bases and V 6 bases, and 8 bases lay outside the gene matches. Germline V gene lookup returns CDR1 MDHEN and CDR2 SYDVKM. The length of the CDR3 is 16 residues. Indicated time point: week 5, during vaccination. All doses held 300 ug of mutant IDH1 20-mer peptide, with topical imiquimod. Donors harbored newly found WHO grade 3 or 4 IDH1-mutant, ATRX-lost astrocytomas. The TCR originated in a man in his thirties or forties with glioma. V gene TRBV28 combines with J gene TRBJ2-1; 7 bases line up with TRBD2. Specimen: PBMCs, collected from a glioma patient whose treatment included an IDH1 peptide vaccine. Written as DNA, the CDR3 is TGTGCCAGCAGATCCTTTAGCGGGTACTCCTACAATGAGCAGTTCTTC. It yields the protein CASRSFSGYSYNEQFF.